Listed below are T cell receptor beta chains from one sample, sequenced in a study of shared clonotypes between healthy human individuals. TCRdb keeps only in-frame clones here, not all; method: immunoSEQ multiplex PCR. The table records around 750,000 clones, 74% of them present only once. The specimen sequenced was memory CD4+ T cells sorted from blood. Source of these receptors: a woman in her 30s in good health. Both conserved end residues are part of each CDR3. D genes are given only for firm matches. Clone size appears in some rows only: once, few, many, or a class for an expanded clone.

v_call	clone_size	j_call	d_call	cdr3_nt	cdr3_aa
TRBV28	few	TRBJ1-2	NA	TGTGCCACCAGACAGGCTTATGGCTACACCTTC	CATRQAYGYTF
TRBV27	few	TRBJ2-7	NA	TGTGCCAGCAGTGAACAGGGCACCTACGAGCAGTACTTC	CASSEQGTYEQYF
TRBV25-1	few	TRBJ2-5	TRBD1	TGTGCCAGCCAGGACAGGGTAGGGGAGGAGACCCAGTACTTC	CASQDRVGEETQYF
TRBV27	once	TRBJ2-3	TRBD2	TGTGCCAGCAGATCTCAGACTAGCGGGATCCTCCGAGATACGCAGTATTTT	CASRSQTSGILRDTQYF
TRBV5-1	NA	TRBJ2-3	TRBD2	TGCGCCAGCAGCTCCCCGGGACTAGCGGGAGCAGATACGCAGTATTTT	CASSSPGLAGADTQYF
TRBV11-2	NA	TRBJ2-7	TRBD1	TGTGCCAGCAGCTTACTTAGGGACAGCTCCCCTTACGAGCAGTACTTC	CASSLLRDSSPYEQYF
TRBV7-2	NA	TRBJ1-4	NA	TGTGCCAGCAGCTTAATGGCCACAACTAATGAAAAACTGTTTTTT	CASSLMATTNEKLFF
TRBV7-2	NA	TRBJ2-7	NA	TGTGCCAGCAGCTTAGCCGGTTCCACCCCCGCCTACGAGCAGTACTTC	CASSLAGSTPAYEQYF
TRBV7-9	once	TRBJ1-4	NA	TGTGCCAGCAGCCGGGGGACACCTGGTACTGAAAAACTGTTTTTT	CASSRGTPGTEKLFF
TRBV28	NA	TRBJ1-3	NA	TGTGCCAGCAGTACCCATTATTACGGGACACTACTTCACTCTGGAAACACCATATATTTT	CASSTHYYGTLLHSGNTIYF
TRBV18	once	TRBJ1-2	NA	TGTGCCAGCTCACCAGAGGTCAGGGAGGTCGGCTACACCTTC	CASSPEVREVGYTF
TRBV7-8	few	TRBJ1-2	NA	TGTGCCAGCAGCTCGGCAGGGGACTATGGCTACACCTTC	CASSSAGDYGYTF
TRBV10-3	NA	TRBJ2-7	NA	TGTGCCATCAGTGAGCCCAACAGAGAGAGTTCCTACGAGCAGTACTTC	CAISEPNRESSYEQYF
TRBV19	NA	TRBJ1-3	NA	TGTGCCAGTACGGGTTGGCAGCGGTCGGACACCATATATTTT	CASTGWQRSDTIYF
TRBV6-5	NA	TRBJ2-7	TRBD1	TGTGCCAGCAGTTACGGGCAGGGGGTATCCTACGAGCAGTACTTC	CASSYGQGVSYEQYF
TRBV4-1	NA	TRBJ2-2	NA	TGCGCCAGCAGCCAAGCGAGAGGGGGGTCGGGAGAGGAGCTGTTTTTT	CASSQARGGSGEELFF
TRBV2	NA	TRBJ1-5	NA	TGTGCCAGCAGTCGACTTAGCAATCAGCCCCAGCATTTT	CASSRLSNQPQHF
TRBV2	few	TRBJ1-2	NA	TGTGCCAGCAGGCCCGGATTCAACTATGGCTACACCTTC	CASRPGFNYGYTF
TRBV25-1	NA	TRBJ2-1	NA	TGTGCCAGCAGTGATGACTACTCCTACAATGAGCAGTTCTTC	CASSDDYSYNEQFF
TRBV2	NA	TRBJ2-6	NA	TGTGCCAGCAGAGCCACCGGGACGTACTTCTCTGGGGCCAACGTCCTGACTTTC	CASRATGTYFSGANVLTF
TRBV27	many	TRBJ1-1	NA	TGTGCCAGCAGTCCTAGGCCGGGCACTGAAGCTTTCTTT	CASSPRPGTEAFF
TRBV5-1	NA	TRBJ2-1	NA	TGCGCCAGCAGCTTGGCGTTGATAGCAGCAGGATCCAATGAGCAGTTCTTC	CASSLALIAAGSNEQFF
TRBV11-2	NA	TRBJ2-2	NA	TGTGCCAGCAGTCCTCGGCAGGCGGGGACCGGGGAGCTGTTTTTT	CASSPRQAGTGELFF
TRBV28	NA	TRBJ1-2	NA	TGTGCCAGCAGGACTGGGAGTGGCTACACCTTC	CASRTGSGYTF
TRBV28	NA	TRBJ1-5	NA	TGTGCCAGCAGGACCACAGGGTTATCTCAGCCCCAGCATTTT	CASRTTGLSQPQHF
TRBV28	NA	TRBJ1-4	NA	TGTGCCAGCAGTCCTTCACACGCAACTAATGAAAAACTGTTTTTT	CASSPSHATNEKLFF
TRBV21-1	NA	TRBJ2-7	NA	TGTGCCAGCAGCAAACATTCAGGAACTGAGCAGTACTTC	CASSKHSGTEQYF
TRBV5-1	NA	TRBJ2-3	NA	TGCGCCAGCAGCGGGGGTGGGGCACCTAGCACAGATACGCAGTATTTT	CASSGGGAPSTDTQYF
TRBV15	NA	TRBJ2-2	NA	TGTGCCACCAGCAGAGGCGGATCAGCGACCGGGGAGCTGTTTTTT	CATSRGGSATGELFF
TRBV14	few	TRBJ2-7	NA	TGTGCCAGCAGCCGCACCGCCCTCGAGCAGTACTTC	CASSRTALEQYF
TRBV7-7	few	TRBJ2-5	TRBD2	TGTGCCAGCAGCTTTGGGCTAGCGGGAGGAGAGACCCAGTACTTC	CASSFGLAGGETQYF
TRBV11-2	NA	TRBJ2-7	TRBD2	TGTGCCAGCAGCTTAGACCTCTTGGCGAGCGGGGGCTACGAGCAGTACTTC	CASSLDLLASGGYEQYF
TRBV29-1	NA	TRBJ2-3	NA	TGCAGCGTTGAAGAGGGAAGGTTAGATACGCAGTATTTT	CSVEEGRLDTQYF
TRBV28	NA	TRBJ2-1	TRBD2	TGTGCCAGCAGTACTAGCGGGAGGGACAATGAGCAGTTCTTC	CASSTSGRDNEQFF
TRBV15	NA	TRBJ2-7	TRBD1	TGTGCCACCAGCAGGTCCACAGGGGGGAACTACGAGCAGTACTTC	CATSRSTGGNYEQYF
TRBV27	NA	TRBJ2-3	TRBD2	TGTGCCAGCAGTTTATTTGGCGGGAGTACAGATACGCAGTATTTT	CASSLFGGSTDTQYF
TRBV18	NA	TRBJ2-3	NA	TGTGCCAGCTCTCCTGACCTCTCAGGCACAGATACGCAGTATTTT	CASSPDLSGTDTQYF
TRBV19	NA	TRBJ1-5	NA	TGTGCCAGTAGTCGGGACACGAAGAGCAATCAGCCCCAGCATTTT	CASSRDTKSNQPQHF
TRBV29-1	NA	TRBJ1-2	TRBD1	TGCAGCGTTTCTACCCCAGGGGGCGCCCACGGCTACACCTTC	CSVSTPGGAHGYTF
TRBV7-9	NA	TRBJ2-1	TRBD2	TGTGCCAGCAGCTTGACTAGCGGGATTTTCGATGAGCAGTTCTTC	CASSLTSGIFDEQFF
TRBV7-9	NA	TRBJ2-2	NA	TGTGCCAGCAGCTTACTAGGACGGCTAGCCGGGGAGCTGTTTTTT	CASSLLGRLAGELFF
TRBV5-1	few	TRBJ2-7	TRBD1	TGCGCCAGCAGCTTGGAGGACAGGGTCTACGAGCAGTACTTC	CASSLEDRVYEQYF
TRBV4-1	few	TRBJ1-3	TRBD1	TGCGCCAGCAGCCAGAGGGGACAGGGACTCTCTGGAAACACCATATATTTT	CASSQRGQGLSGNTIYF
TRBV7-2	NA	TRBJ1-5	TRBD1	TGTGCCAGCAGTCCACAGGGGGATCAGCCCCAGCATTTT	CASSPQGDQPQHF
TRBV10-3	NA	TRBJ1-5	TRBD1	TGTGCCATCAGTTCAGACAGGGATGGCAATCAGCCCCAGCATTTT	CAISSDRDGNQPQHF
TRBV30	NA	TRBJ2-1	TRBD2	TGTGCCTGGGGGAGGGCAAACAATGAGCAGTTCTTC	CAWGRANNEQFF
TRBV2	NA	TRBJ2-7	NA	TGTGCCAGCAGTGAATCCCGAGACAGGGAGGAGTACTTC	CASSESRDREEYF
TRBV28	NA	TRBJ2-5	NA	TGTGCCAGCACGGTGGACAGCAATTGGGGAGAGACCCAGTACTTC	CASTVDSNWGETQYF
TRBV6-1	NA	TRBJ1-5	NA	TGTGCCAGCTCTGATCCAGGGAGGTCTCAGCCCCAGCATTTT	CASSDPGRSQPQHF
TRBV27	many	TRBJ2-1	TRBD2	TGTGCCAGCAGTTTTATGGTAGCGGGGTCTAGTGAGCAGTTCTTC	CASSFMVAGSSEQFF